Listed below are T cell receptor beta chains from one sample, sequenced in a study of CD4+ T cells in melanoma. Sequencing was performed with immunoSEQ multiplex PCR; in TCRdb, only in-frame clones are kept and a portion is missing. Counted here are roughly 140,000 clones, 92% occurring once; the ten biggest clones make up about 1.5%. These TCRs come from a human donor with melanoma. CDR3s include the opening cysteine and the closing phenylalanine or tryptophan. The order of the fields is CDR3 protein, CDR3 DNA, clone size, CDR3 length, V gene, J gene, D gene. D genes are given only for firm matches. Clone size is shown for a subset of rows, as once, few, many or a class of expanded clone.

CTRETQYF	TGCACCAGAGAGACCCAGTACTTC	NA	8	TRBV1	TRBJ2-5	NA
CASSPRDRAFNEQFF	TGTGCCAGCAGCCCCCGGGACAGGGCCTTCAATGAGCAGTTCTTC	once	15	TRBV9	TRBJ2-1	TRBD1
CASSARGASGGGYNEQFF	TGTGCCAGCAGTGCCCGGGGGGCTAGCGGGGGAGGATACAATGAGCAGTTCTTC	few	18	TRBV2	TRBJ2-1	TRBD2
CASSLRRVGLAENTGELFF	TGTGCCAGCAGCTTGAGACGCGTCGGTCTAGCGGAGAACACCGGGGAGCTGTTTTTT	NA	19	TRBV5-5	TRBJ2-2	TRBD2
CAIRPSDGISSPLHF	TGTGCCATCAGACCATCGGACGGGATCTCCTCACCCCTCCACTTT	NA	15	TRBV10-3	TRBJ1-6	NA
CASSLSLGEPQHF	TGTGCCAGCAGCTTAAGCCTTGGCGAGCCCCAGCATTTT	once	13	TRBV7-3	TRBJ1-5	NA
CASSIVSFGGEFTEAFF	TGTGCCAGTAGTATTGTGTCTTTTGGGGGCGAATTTACTGAAGCTTTCTTT	NA	17	TRBV19	TRBJ1-1	NA
CAARGPGANVLTF	TGTGCCGCGAGGGGGCCCGGGGCCAACGTCCTGACTTTC	NA	13	TRBV28	TRBJ2-6	TRBD1
CASSEDPSQPQHF	TGCGCCAGCAGCGAAGACCCGAGCCAGCCCCAGCATTTT	NA	13	TRBV5-1	TRBJ1-5	NA
CASSISGGKYDTQYF	TGTGCCAGCAGCATAAGCGGGGGGAAGTATGATACGCAGTATTTT	NA	15	TRBV7-2	TRBJ2-3	TRBD2
CASSPLRQGDTEAFF	TGTGCCAGCTCACCATTAAGACAGGGAGACACTGAAGCTTTCTTT	NA	15	TRBV18	TRBJ1-1	TRBD1
CASSLQYQETQYF	TGTGCCAGCAGCCTCCAGTACCAAGAGACCCAGTACTTC	NA	13	TRBV6-5	TRBJ2-5	NA
CASNGGTGADTQYF	TGTGCCAGCAATGGCGGGACAGGCGCGGATACGCAGTATTTT	NA	14	TRBV6-1	TRBJ2-3	TRBD1
CASSYSIGNYGYTF	TGTGCCAGCAGTTACTCCATAGGTAACTATGGCTACACCTTC	NA	14	TRBV6-7	TRBJ1-2	NA
CASSESGQGYGYTF	TGTGCCAGCAGTGAATCGGGACAGGGGTATGGCTACACCTTC	NA	14	TRBV2	TRBJ1-2	TRBD1
CASSQALAGVTDTQYF	TGCGCCAGCAGCCAAGCCCTAGCGGGGGTTACAGATACGCAGTATTTT	NA	16	TRBV4-1	TRBJ2-3	TRBD2
CASSAAGDPEAFF	TGTGCCAGCAGTGCGGCGGGAGATCCTGAAGCTTTCTTT	NA	13	TRBV2	TRBJ1-1	NA
CASSPSGGEGIQYF	TGCGCCAGCAGCCCCTCAGGGGGAGAGGGCATTCAGTACTTC	NA	14	TRBV5-1	TRBJ2-4	TRBD1
CASSFRLSGGNNEQFF	TGTGCCAGCAGCTTTCGTCTGAGCGGGGGCAACAATGAGCAGTTCTTC	NA	16	TRBV11-2	TRBJ2-1	TRBD2
CASSFGRNTGELFF	TGCGCCAGCAGCTTCGGGAGAAACACCGGGGAGCTGTTTTTT	NA	14	TRBV5-1	TRBJ2-2	NA
CASSQGLQYGYTF	TGTGCCAGCAGCCAAGGTTTACAATATGGCTACACCTTC	NA	13	TRBV14	TRBJ1-2	NA
CASSLAPEDTQYF	TGTGCCAGCAGCTTGGCCCCAGAAGATACGCAGTATTTT	NA	13	TRBV5-6	TRBJ2-3	NA
CASSIQGAYEQYF	TGTGCCAGTAGTATCCAGGGGGCCTACGAGCAGTACTTC	NA	13	TRBV19	TRBJ2-7	TRBD1
CASSIGGSSTDTQYF	TGTGCCAGTAGTATAGGGGGATCGAGCACAGATACGCAGTATTTT	NA	15	TRBV19	TRBJ2-3	NA
CAWSPMGPYQPQHF	TGTGCCTGGAGTCCGATGGGTCCTTATCAGCCCCAGCATTTT	once	14	TRBV30	TRBJ1-5	NA
CASSLTTPSYEQFF	TGCGCCAGCAGCTTGACAACCCCTTCCTATGAGCAGTTCTTC	NA	14	TRBV5-1	TRBJ2-1	NA
CASNEGYNEQFF	TGCGCCAGCAACGAGGGTTACAATGAGCAGTTCTTC	once	12	TRBV5-1	TRBJ2-1	NA
CASTLRDNNQPQHF	TGTGCCAGCACCTTGCGGGACAACAATCAGCCCCAGCATTTT	NA	14	TRBV6-1	TRBJ1-5	NA
CASSFRGSGTDTQYF	TGTGCCAGCAGTTTTAGGGGTTCTGGCACAGATACGCAGTATTTT	NA	15	TRBV28	TRBJ2-3	NA
CASRTSGATGELFF	TGTGCCAGCAGGACTAGCGGGGCCACCGGGGAGCTGTTTTTT	NA	14	TRBV6-1	TRBJ2-2	TRBD2
CASSYRRNPIAFF	TGTGCCAGCAGTTACCGCCGGAACCCGATCGCTTTCTTT	NA	13	TRBV6-5	TRBJ1-1	NA
CASSFPGLAGANEQFF	TGTGCCAGCAGCTTTCCGGGGCTAGCGGGGGCCAATGAGCAGTTCTTC	NA	16	TRBV7-2	TRBJ2-1	TRBD2